Described below is a single T cell receptor beta chain sequence and its context. Its antigen remains unknown. This specimen comes from a study of cytomegalovirus exposure and HLA in healthy donors. Study-level points and caveats: Generally TCR sequences proved uncommon, though certain public TCRs appeared in numerous donors.

The CDR3 is made up of 15 amino acids. CDR1 and CDR2 from the germline V gene are MNHNS and SASEGT. The ends were cut back, 7 bases at V and 0 bases at J, with 16 bases in the middle. The PCR contained 60 Vbeta and 13 Jbeta primers. Here immunoSEQ multiplex PCR was the method, and the copy in TCRdb shows in-frame clones only, minus some. The table lists 80,000 to 100,000 clones, just under 80% of them singletons. This rearrangement joins TRBV6-1 to TRBJ2-7; TRBD2 is a possible D gene (5 bases). Sequences were obtained from PBMCs. The clonotype comes from a man aged 25 to 45 in good health and CMV-seronegative. The CDR3 DNA reads TGTGCCAGCACCGGGCGTAGAGGGCCCTCCTACGAGCAGTACTTC. Translating gives CASTGRRGPSYEQYF.